The 3 T cell receptor delta chains below were found in one sample sequenced in a study of DNA immune sequencing with unique molecular identifiers. Primers for all 8 TRDV and 4 TRDJ genes amplified genomic DNA in 32-plex. The library had 12-nucleotide UMIs introduced over around 3 barcoding cycles, then a second adapter PCR. TCRdb re-called the multiplex PCR reads using CATT. Of 2,000 or so delta-chain clones listed, under 8% are singletons. Input material: gamma-delta T cells from buffy coat blood. The origin of the receptors is a human donor in good health.

This clone was found a few times. Since a far larger clone is one base different, this is likely a read error. The chain has TRDV2 and TRDJ1, with TRDD3 matching over 12 bases. This CDR3 comprises 19 residues. In germline, CDR1 is GEAIGNYY, CDR2 EKD. The chain's CDR3 is CACDTVRSGGYGETEKLIF. The CDR3 DNA reads as TGTGCCTGTGACACCGTCAGATCTGGGGGATACGGTGAAACCGAAAAACTCATCTTT.

This clone was seen more than once but under ten times. The TCRdb protein, from a much larger clone, departs from this DNA's translation at residue 22, likely by read error; the protein shown derives from the DNA. V gene TRDV1 was called; the J gene was not; the table's D call, TRDD3, has no DNA check behind it. The CDR3 is 24 residues long. Looked up from germline, CDR1 is TSWWSYY and CDR2 is QGS. The CDR3 DNA reads as TGTGCTCTTGGGGTGTCCCCCCTTGGCCCTGGGGATACGAGTACCCCTCCGTACACCGATAAATTCATCTTT. This encodes CALGVSPLGPGDTSTPPYTDKFIF.

This clone has more than one count but fewer than ten. The TCRdb protein, from a much larger clone, departs from this DNA's translation at residue 8, likely by read error; the protein shown derives from the DNA. The chain employs TRDV1 and TRDJ1, with 8 bases fitting TRDD2. TCRdb supplies no J gene; here it was assigned by aligning the nucleotide sequence to germline. Trimming took 1 base from V and 0 from J; bases not matched to a gene: 46. The V gene's germline CDR1 is TSWWSYY and CDR2 QGS. This CDR3 region has 30 residues. CDR3 residues: CALGEQGLSPSYPWKGYWGFTPTYTDKLIF. CDR3 nucleotides: TGTGCTCTTGGGGAACAAGGGCTCTCGCCTTCCTATCCGTGGAAGGGCTATTGGGGGTTCACGCCCACATACACCGATAAACTCATCTTT.